Included here is one TCR beta chain sequence, with context. TCRdb's table, derived via immunoSEQ multiplex PCR, lists solely in-frame clones and lacks some. The sample has about 140,000 clones; approximately 79% are singletons. These data are taken from a study of blood T cell repertoires in COVID-19. V was pared by 4 bases and J by 8 bases, with 15 bases of the junction left unmatched. This CDR3 is 17 amino acids long. Germline V gene lookup returns CDR1 KGHSH and CDR2 LQKENI. This TCR came from a woman aged 45-60 years who had recovered from COVID-19. Input material: PBMCs or T cells enriched from blood (not recorded which). The gene calls are TRBV18 and TRBJ2-1; 9 nucleotides align to TRBD2. CDR3 loop: CASSLRREGRILDEQFF. The CDR3 coding sequence is TGTGCCAGCTCACTTAGGCGGGAGGGCCGGATTTTGGATGAGCAGTTCTTC.